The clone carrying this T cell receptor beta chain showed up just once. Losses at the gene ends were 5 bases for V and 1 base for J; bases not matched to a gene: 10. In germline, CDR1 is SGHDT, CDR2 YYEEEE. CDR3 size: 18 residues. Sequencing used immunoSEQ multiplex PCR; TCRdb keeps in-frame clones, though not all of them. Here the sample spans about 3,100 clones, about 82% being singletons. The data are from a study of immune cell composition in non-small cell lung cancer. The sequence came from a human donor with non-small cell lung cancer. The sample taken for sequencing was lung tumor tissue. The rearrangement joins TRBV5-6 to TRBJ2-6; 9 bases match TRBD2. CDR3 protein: CASRSQAGGHSGANVLTF. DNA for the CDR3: TGTGCCAGCAGGTCTCAGGCGGGGGGGCATTCTGGGGCCAACGTCCTGACTTTC.